This T cell receptor beta chain was captured by sequencing in a study of T cell repertoires in cytomegalovirus infection. Study details: Both recently identified HLA-C-restricted and well-studied HLA-B-restricted CMV epitopes were used in the study. Matching HLA type, along with CMV infection, was indicated by public TCR beta signatures. Study results and caveats: CMV carriers with the relevant HLA were identified by cumulative public TCR beta family frequency. HLA-C-restricted TCR beta clonotypes specific for CMV led the ex vivo response.

On this clonotype: Its antigen is currently unknown.

TCRdb re-called the reads through MiXCR, storing one row per CDR3 protein. Of approximately 730,000 distinct CDR3 sequences in the sample, around 29% were seen once. This receptor was identified in a human donor in good health (CMV status not recorded). Some clones in this sample may be carry-over from other donors' samples. Here the sequenced sample was cultured CD8+ T cells from PBMCs, taken from culture after CMV antigen stimulation.

CDR3 in DNA: TGTGCCAGCTGCTTATTGGTCGATGAGCAGTTCTTC. It codes for CASCLLVDEQFF. V is TRBV6-1 and J is TRBJ2-1; D not certain. Germline V CDR1 and CDR2: MNHNS, SASEGT. Between the trimmed V and J ends, which lost 8 bases and 8 bases, there was a span of 13 bases. The CDR3 sequence is 12 residues long.